A single sample gave rise to the 21 T cell receptor beta chains below, sequenced in a study of beta chain features in type 1 diabetes. Points from the study as a whole: A moderate, significant TCRB CDR3 shortening appeared in type 1 diabetes across four CD4+ subsets.

Of the isolated RNA, all was reverse transcribed, and so the sequenced material was expressed TCRB transcripts. Clones were read by immunoSEQ multiplex PCR, and TCRdb kept only the in-frame ones, dropping some. The data show about 640,000 clones, about an eighth seen once. No antigen is known for these receptors. The specimen sequenced was naive CD4+ T cells from blood. The source is a man aged 30 to 45 with type 1 diabetes.

The genes are TRBV4-3 and TRBJ2-7; a possible D gene is TRBD2 (6 bases). V lost 0 bases to trimming and J lost 3 bases, with 9 bases between them. The length of the CDR3 is 14 residues. The germline CDR1 and CDR2 sequences are LGHNA and YSLEER. The CDR3 region has the DNA TGCGCCAGCAGCCAAGATCGGGGGAGCTACGAGCAGTACTTC. Translating it yields CASSQDRGSYEQYF.

This clone has a handful of counts. The chain has TRBV19 and TRBJ2-5; 11 nucleotides line up with TRBD2. The germline gives CDR1 LNHDA, CDR2 SQIVND (reference sequence). The CDR3 runs to 13 residues. J lost 2 bases, V lost 8 bases, and 1 base had no gene match. The CDR3 DNA follows: TGTGCCAGTCGACTAGCGGGGCAAGAGACCCAGTACTTC. Its protein product is CASRLAGQETQYF.

The chain is built from TRBV10-3 and TRBJ2-1; TRBD2 matches at 7 bases. CDR3 length equals 15 residues. The J segment lost 0 bases and the V segment lost 4 bases, leaving 3 bases of the junction unmatched. CDR1 ENHRY and CDR2 SYGVKD come from the germline V gene. CDR3 sequence reads: CAISASGASYNEQFF. For the CDR3, the DNA is TGTGCCATCAGTGCTAGCGGTGCCTCCTACAATGAGCAGTTCTTC.

J is TRBJ2-7 and V is TRBV7-9, with D maybe TRBD2 (5 bases). Trimming pared 4 bases from V and 3 bases from J, leaving 16 bases between. The CDR3 runs to 15 residues. Looked up from germline, CDR1 is SEHNR and CDR2 is FQNEAQ (reference sequence). In DNA form, the CDR3 reads TGTGCCAGCAGCTCAGGTGAGGGTCGTGTCTACGAGCAGTACTTC. Residues: CASSSGEGRVYEQYF. Combining the CDR3 with reference TRBV7-9 and TRBJ2-7 gives the whole variable domain DTGVSQNPRHKITKRGQNVTFRCDPISEHNRLYWYRQTLGQGPEFLTYFQNEAQLEKSRLLSDRFSAERPKGSFSTLEIQRTEQGDSAMYLCASSSGEGRVYEQYFGPGTRLTVT.

This clone turned up a few times. This chain links TRBV30 with TRBJ2-5; possible D gene TRBD2, 5 bases. Germline values: CDR1 GTSNPN, CDR2 SVGIG (reference sequence). This CDR3 region has 12 residues. V lost 4 bases to trimming and J lost 3 bases, with 9 bases between them. The CDR3 spells CAWNSGEETQYF. The CDR3 DNA is TGTGCCTGGAATTCCGGGGAAGAGACCCAGTACTTC.

This clone occurred a few times. The chain uses TRBV25-1 and TRBJ2-3; TRBD2 matches at 10 bases. The ends lost 3 bases at V and 5 bases at J; junction bases unmatched: 5. The CDR3 covers 15 residues. Germline V gene data show CDR1 as MGHDK and CDR2 as SYGVNS. The CDR3 loop reads CASSDSASGGDTQYF. Here the CDR3 DNA reads TGTGCCAGCAGTGATAGTGCTAGCGGGGGAGATACGCAGTATTTT.

This clone has a handful of counts. The chain is built from TRBV19 and TRBJ1-6; D gene ambiguous. Germline CDR1 reads LNHDA; CDR2 reads SQIVND (reference sequence). Deletions cut 3 bases from V and 6 bases from J, with 12 bases between. The CDR3 is made up of 15 amino acids. The CDR3: CASSIERSPNSPLHF. CDR3 bases: TGTGCCAGTAGTATTGAACGTAGCCCTAATTCACCCCTCCACTTT.

This clone was counted a few times. The gene calls are TRBV7-7 and TRBJ2-7; D is unresolved. In germline, CDR1 is SSHAT, CDR2 FNYEAQ (reference sequence). Trimming pared 1 base from V and 2 bases from J, leaving 6 bases between. The CDR3 totals 13 residues. The CDR3 loop reads CASSLDRAYEQYF. CDR3 coding DNA: TGTGCCAGCAGCTTAGACAGAGCCTACGAGCAGTACTTC.

This chain connects TRBV14 to TRBJ2-5, with D perhaps TRBD2 (6 bases). Germline values: CDR1 SGHDN, CDR2 FVKESK. CDR3 size: 15 residues. V lost 2 bases and J lost 2, with 12 bases in between. CDR3 amino acids: CASSQFGGFQETQYF. The CDR3 DNA is TGTGCCAGCAGCCAATTCGGAGGGTTTCAAGAGACCCAGTACTTC.

V and J are TRBV7-2 and TRBJ2-2; no reliable D call. Trimming stripped 4 bases from V and 1 base from J, with 10 bases between. This CDR3 contains 15 residues. Germline values: CDR1 SGHTA, CDR2 FQGNSA. Here the CDR3 DNA reads TGTGCCAGCAGCTCCCGGACGGTGAACACCGGGGAGCTGTTTTTT. The encoded protein is CASSSRTVNTGELFF.

This clone was seen a handful of times. The chain uses TRBV30 and TRBJ2-1; D might be TRBD2 (6 bases). Trimming removed 3 bases at V and 4 bases at J, with 10 bases between. Germline CDR1 and CDR2: GTSNPN and SVGIG (reference sequence). The length of the CDR3 is 13 residues. The CDR3 region has the DNA TGTGCCTGGAGCGGAGGAGGGTACAATGAGCAGTTCTTC. Translated, it gives CAWSGGGYNEQFF.

This chain uses TRBV5-6 with TRBJ2-1; the D is unclear. The CDR3 has 14 residues. CDR1 is SGHDT, CDR2 YYEEEE, per germline. V shed 0 bases and J shed 5 bases, with 9 bases lying between them. Here the CDR3 DNA reads TGTGCCAGCAGCTTGGGGACCCCCGACAATGAGCAGTTCTTC. Protein: CASSLGTPDNEQFF.

The chain joins TRBV25-1 to TRBJ2-1; 7 nucleotides align to TRBD2. Looked up from germline, CDR1 is MGHDK and CDR2 is SYGVNS. J gave up 3 bases and V 7 bases, and 6 bases lay outside the gene matches. The CDR3 is 14 amino acids. CDR3 loop: CASNPRGDYNEQFF. The CDR3 bases are TGTGCCAGCAACCCTCGGGGGGACTACAATGAGCAGTTCTTC.

There are a few counts of this clone. The chain carries TRBV5-4 and TRBJ1-2; 11 positions match TRBD1. The CDR3 runs 16 residues. Germline CDR1 reads SGHNT; CDR2 reads YYREEE (reference sequence). Trimming took 4 bases from V and 0 from J; bases not matched to a gene: 5. The CDR3: CASSTGGQGANYGYTF. CDR3 bases: TGTGCCAGCAGCACAGGGGGACAGGGGGCTAACTATGGCTACACCTTC. Using reference TRBV5-4 and TRBJ1-2 for the parts outside the CDR3, the full variable domain is ETGVTQSPTHLIKTRGQQVTLRCSSQSGHNTVSWYQQALGQGPQFIFQYYREEENGRGNFPPRFSGLQFPNYSSELNVNALELDDSALYLCASSTGGQGANYGYTFGSGTRLTVV.

The V and J genes are TRBV10-3 and TRBJ1-4; D remains ambiguous. Deletions cut 3 bases from V and 2 bases from J, with 7 bases between. CDR1 and CDR2 from the germline V gene are ENHRY and SYGVKD. This CDR3 spans 14 amino acids. CDR3 in amino acids: CAISETRTNEKLFF. The CDR3 coding sequence is TGTGCCATCAGTGAAACAAGGACTAATGAAAAACTGTTTTTT.

J is TRBJ2-1 and V is TRBV6-5; 7 bases map to TRBD2. CDR1 and CDR2 (germline): MNHEY, SVGAGI. Trimming at V came to 2 bases and at J to 3 bases, leaving 4 bases not matched to a gene. This CDR3 contains 15 residues. The CDR3, as DNA: TGTGCCAGCAGTTACGGGGGGGTTAGCTACAATGAGCAGTTCTTC. It codes for CASSYGGVSYNEQFF.

V gene TRBV6-5 combines with J gene TRBJ1-4; D is uncertain. From germline, CDR1 is MNHEY and CDR2 SVGAGI. This CDR3 spans 14 amino acids. The germline V and J ends were trimmed by 4 bases and 2 bases, with 8 bases remaining between them. CDR3 DNA sequence: TGTGCCAGCAGTTCCCGGGCCACTAATGAAAAACTGTTTTTT. Translated, it gives CASSSRATNEKLFF.

The sample holds a few counts of this clone. The CDR3 sequence: CASSPGSTVNEKLFF. The CDR3 DNA sequence: TGTGCCAGCTCACCGGGTAGCACAGTGAATGAAAAACTGTTTTTT. V usage is TRBV18 and J usage is TRBJ1-4; no definite D call. The V end was cut by 3 bases, the J end by 5 bases, with 13 bases between. The CDR3 totals 15 residues. Germline V gene lookup returns CDR1 KGHSH and CDR2 LQKENI. The variable domain in full, completed from reference TRBV18 and TRBJ1-4, reads NAGVMQNPRHLVRRRGQEARLRCSPMKGHSHVYWYRQLPEEGLKFMVYLQKENIIDESGMPKERFSAEFPKEGPSILRIQQVVRGDSAAYFCASSPGSTVNEKLFFGSGTQLSVL.

The chain recombines TRBV5-1 with TRBJ2-3; weak D call: TRBD2 (6 bases). The V end lost 6 bases, the J end lost 0 bases, and 14 bases lay between the germline ends. The CDR3 is 15 amino acids. CDR1 SGHRS and CDR2 YFSETQ come from the germline V gene. CDR3 loop: CASKKGTSSTDTQYF. CDR3 coding DNA: TGCGCCAGCAAGAAAGGGACTTCTAGCACAGATACGCAGTATTTT.

This clone has more than one count but fewer than ten. The V gene is TRBV30, the J gene TRBJ1-6; D is uncertain. The CDR3 consists of 13 residues. V gave up 3 bases and J gave up 7 bases, with 10 bases separating them. Germline V gene data show CDR1 as GTSNPN and CDR2 as SVGIG (reference sequence). CDR3 protein: CAWRWARNSPLHF. In DNA, the CDR3 is TGTGCCTGGAGATGGGCCCGGAATTCACCCCTCCACTTT.

V and J are TRBV6-1 and TRBJ2-7, with 9 bases lining up with TRBD1. Germline V gene data show CDR1 as MNHNS and CDR2 as SASEGT. J gave up 3 bases and V 10 bases, and 10 bases lay outside the gene matches. This CDR3 has 14 amino acids. The CDR3 nucleotides read TGTGCCACCACCCTCCGGGACAGGGACTACGAGCAGTACTTC. Its translation is CATTLRDRDYEQYF.